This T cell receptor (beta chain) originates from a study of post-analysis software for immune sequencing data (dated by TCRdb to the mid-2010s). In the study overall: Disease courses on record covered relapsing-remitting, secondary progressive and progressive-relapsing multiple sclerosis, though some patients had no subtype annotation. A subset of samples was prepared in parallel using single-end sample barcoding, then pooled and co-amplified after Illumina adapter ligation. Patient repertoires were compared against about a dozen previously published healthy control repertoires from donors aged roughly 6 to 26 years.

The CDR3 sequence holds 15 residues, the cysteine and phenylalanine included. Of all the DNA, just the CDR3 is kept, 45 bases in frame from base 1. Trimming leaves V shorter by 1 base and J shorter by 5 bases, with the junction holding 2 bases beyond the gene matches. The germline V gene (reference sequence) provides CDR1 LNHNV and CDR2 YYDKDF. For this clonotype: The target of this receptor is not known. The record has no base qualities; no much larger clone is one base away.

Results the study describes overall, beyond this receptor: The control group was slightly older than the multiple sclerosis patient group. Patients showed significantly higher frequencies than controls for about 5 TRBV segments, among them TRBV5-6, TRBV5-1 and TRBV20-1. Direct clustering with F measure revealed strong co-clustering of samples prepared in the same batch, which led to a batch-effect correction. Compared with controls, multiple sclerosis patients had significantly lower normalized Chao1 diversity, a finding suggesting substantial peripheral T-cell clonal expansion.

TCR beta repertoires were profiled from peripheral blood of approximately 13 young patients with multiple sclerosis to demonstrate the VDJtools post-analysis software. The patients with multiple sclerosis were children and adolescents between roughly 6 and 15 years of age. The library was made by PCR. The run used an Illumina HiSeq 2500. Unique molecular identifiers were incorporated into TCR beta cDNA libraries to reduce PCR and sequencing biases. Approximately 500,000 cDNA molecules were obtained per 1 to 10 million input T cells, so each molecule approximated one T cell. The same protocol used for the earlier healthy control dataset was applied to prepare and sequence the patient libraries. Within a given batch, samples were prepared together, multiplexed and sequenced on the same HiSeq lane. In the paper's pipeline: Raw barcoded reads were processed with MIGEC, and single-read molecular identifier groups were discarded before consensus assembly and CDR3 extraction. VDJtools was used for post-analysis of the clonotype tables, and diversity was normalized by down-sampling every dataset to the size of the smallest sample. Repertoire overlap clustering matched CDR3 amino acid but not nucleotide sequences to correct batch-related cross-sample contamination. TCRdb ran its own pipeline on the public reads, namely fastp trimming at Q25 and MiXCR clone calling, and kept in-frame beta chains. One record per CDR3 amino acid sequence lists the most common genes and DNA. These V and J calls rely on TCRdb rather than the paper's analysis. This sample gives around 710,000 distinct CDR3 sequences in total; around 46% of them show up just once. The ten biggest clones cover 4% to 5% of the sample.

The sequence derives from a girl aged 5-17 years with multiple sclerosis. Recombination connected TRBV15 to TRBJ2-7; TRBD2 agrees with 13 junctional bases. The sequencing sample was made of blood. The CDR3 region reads CATSRGTSGSHEQYF. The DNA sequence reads TGTGCCACCAGCAGAGGGACTAGCGGGAGCCACGAGCAGTACTTC. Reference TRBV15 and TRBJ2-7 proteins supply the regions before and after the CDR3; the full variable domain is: DAMVIQNPRYQVTQFGKPVTLSCSQTLNHNVMYWYQQKSSQAPKLLFHYYDKDFNNEADTPDNFQSRRPNTSFCFLDIRSPGLGDTAMYLCATSRGTSGSHEQYFGPGTRLTVT.